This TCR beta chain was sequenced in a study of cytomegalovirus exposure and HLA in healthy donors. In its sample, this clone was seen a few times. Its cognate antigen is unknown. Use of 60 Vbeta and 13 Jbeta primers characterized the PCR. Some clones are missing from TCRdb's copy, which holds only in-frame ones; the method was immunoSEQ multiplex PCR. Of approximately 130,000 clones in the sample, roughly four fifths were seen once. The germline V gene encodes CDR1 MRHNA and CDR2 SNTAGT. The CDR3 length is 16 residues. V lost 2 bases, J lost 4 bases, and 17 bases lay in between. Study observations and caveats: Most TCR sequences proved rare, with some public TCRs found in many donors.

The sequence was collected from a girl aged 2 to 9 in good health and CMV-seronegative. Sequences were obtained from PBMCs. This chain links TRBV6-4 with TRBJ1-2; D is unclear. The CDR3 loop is CASSDEGAGGPYGYTF. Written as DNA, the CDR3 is TGTGCCAGCAGTGACGAGGGCGCAGGAGGTCCCTATGGCTACACCTTC.